The T cell receptor (beta chain) under discussion was sequenced for a study of shared clonotypes between healthy human individuals. General study results and limits: Only blood samples were collected, and tissue repertoires likely differ.

TCRdb's table, derived via immunoSEQ multiplex PCR, lists solely in-frame clones and lacks some. The profile shows over a million clones, about 75% of them singletons. In its sample, this clone was seen a few times. Its specificity is not known. The TCR comes from a man between 18 and 29 years old in good health. Material for sequencing was memory CD4+ T cells sorted from blood. Subset specified: CD45RA-negative fraction.

The CDR3: CAWSTQRNTEAFF. CDR3 DNA: TGTGCCTGGAGTACACAGAGGAACACTGAAGCTTTCTTT. This chain connects TRBV30 to TRBJ1-1; no definite D call. The CDR3 sequence is 13 residues long. Trimming cost V 2 bases and J 1 base, with 8 bases left between them. The germline gives CDR1 GTSNPN, CDR2 SVGIG (reference sequence).